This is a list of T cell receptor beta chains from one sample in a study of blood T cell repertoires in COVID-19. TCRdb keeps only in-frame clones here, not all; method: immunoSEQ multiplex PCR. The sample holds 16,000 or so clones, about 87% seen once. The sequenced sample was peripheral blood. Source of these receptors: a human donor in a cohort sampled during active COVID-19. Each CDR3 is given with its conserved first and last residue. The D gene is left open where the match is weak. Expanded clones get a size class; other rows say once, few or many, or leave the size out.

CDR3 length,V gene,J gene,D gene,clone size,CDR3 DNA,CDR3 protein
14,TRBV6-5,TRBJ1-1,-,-,TGTGCCAGCAGTTCGACAGGAGGGAACACTGAAGCTTTCTTT,CASSSTGGNTEAFF
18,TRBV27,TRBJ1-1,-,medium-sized,TGTGCCAGCAGTTTTATTCGAGGGTATATCGGGAACGGCACTGAAGCTTTCTTT,CASSFIRGYIGNGTEAFF
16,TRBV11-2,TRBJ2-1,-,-,TGTGCCAGCAGTGGGGGGTCGGATAGATGGGGTTATGAGCAGTTCTTC,CASSGGSDRWGYEQFF
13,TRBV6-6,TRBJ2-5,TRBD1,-,TGTGCCAGCAGTTACGGGACAGGGGGGACCCAGTACTTC,CASSYGTGGTQYF
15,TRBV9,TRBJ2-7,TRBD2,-,TGTGCCAGCAGCGTAGGGGTCGGGACTAGAATGGAGCAGTACTTC,CASSVGVGTRMEQYF
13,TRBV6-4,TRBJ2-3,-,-,TGTGCCAGCAGCGAATCGGGAACAGATACGCAGTATTTT,CASSESGTDTQYF
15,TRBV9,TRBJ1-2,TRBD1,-,TGTGCCAGCAGCCCCCCCTGGACAGGGGTAGGTGGCTACACCTTC,CASSPPWTGVGGYTF
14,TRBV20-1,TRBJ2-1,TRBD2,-,TGCAGTGCTAGTCCCCTAGCGGGATACAATGAGCAGTTCTTC,CSASPLAGYNEQFF
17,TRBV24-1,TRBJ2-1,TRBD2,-,TGTGCCACCAGTGATTCCACACTAGCGGGGGGATCCAATGAGCAGTTCTTC,CATSDSTLAGGSNEQFF
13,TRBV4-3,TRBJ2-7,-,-,TGCGCCAGCAGCCCTCGTGGACTCTACGAGCAGTACTTC,CASSPRGLYEQYF
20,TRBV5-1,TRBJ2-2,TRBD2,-,TGCGCCAGCAGCTTGGTGGGGGGGATCCCAGGGATCACGAACACCGGGGAGCTGTTTTTT,CASSLVGGIPGITNTGELFF
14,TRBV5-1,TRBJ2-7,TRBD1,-,TGCGCCAGCAGCTTGGGGGACAGCTCCTACGAGCAGTACTTC,CASSLGDSSYEQYF
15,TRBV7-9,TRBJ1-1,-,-,TGTGCCAGCAGTTTCGGTCCCGAGGGGAACACTGAAGCTTTCTTT,CASSFGPEGNTEAFF
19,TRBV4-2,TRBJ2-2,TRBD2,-,TGTGCCAGCAGCCAAGCTTTCGTAGCGGGGGGCATGAACACCGGGGAGCTGTTTTTT,CASSQAFVAGGMNTGELFF
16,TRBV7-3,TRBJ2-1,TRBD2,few,TGTGCCAGCAGCTTTGGAGGCGGGGGGCGCCACCATGAGCAGTTCTTC,CASSFGGGGRHHEQFF
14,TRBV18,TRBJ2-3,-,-,TGTGCCAGCTCACCCGGACAGAGCACAGATACGCAGTATTTT,CASSPGQSTDTQYF
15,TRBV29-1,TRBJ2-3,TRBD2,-,TGCAGCGTTGAGAGGACTAGCGGGGGCTCGGATACGCAGTATTTT,CSVERTSGGSDTQYF
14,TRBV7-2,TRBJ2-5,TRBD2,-,TGTGCCAGCAGCCCCAGCGGGGGGGCGGAGACCCAGTACTTC,CASSPSGGAETQYF
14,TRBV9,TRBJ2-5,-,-,TGTGCCAGCAGCGCGTTTTCAGGGGGGGAGACCCAGTACTTC,CASSAFSGGETQYF
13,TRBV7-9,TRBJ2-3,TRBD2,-,TGTGCCAGCAGCCCTAGCGGGGGCGATACGCAGTATTTT,CASSPSGGDTQYF
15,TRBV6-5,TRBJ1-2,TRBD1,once,TGTGCCAGCAGAGGGACAGAGGGGCTTGGCTATGGCTACACCTTC,CASRGTEGLGYGYTF
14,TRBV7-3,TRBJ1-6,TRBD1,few,TGTGCCAGCAGCACCGGGACAGGGGCTTCACCCCTCCACTTT,CASSTGTGASPLHF
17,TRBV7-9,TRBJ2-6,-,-,TGTGCCAGCAGCTTATTTGGCTGGACTTCTGGGGCCAACGTCCTGACTTTC,CASSLFGWTSGANVLTF
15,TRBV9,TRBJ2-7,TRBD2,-,TGTGCCAGCAGCGTAGGGGTAGCGGGATCCTACGAGCAGTACTTC,CASSVGVAGSYEQYF
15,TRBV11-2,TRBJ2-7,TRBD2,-,TGTGCCAGCAGCTCCGGGGGAGGGTGGGCCTACGAGCAGTACTTC,CASSSGGGWAYEQYF
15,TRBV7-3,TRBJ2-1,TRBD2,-,TGTGCCAGCAGCTTTACTAGCGGGGGTAGTGTTGAGCAGTTCTTC,CASSFTSGGSVEQFF
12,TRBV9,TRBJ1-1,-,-,TGTGCCAGCAGCCCTACGAACACTGAAGCTTTCTTT,CASSPTNTEAFF
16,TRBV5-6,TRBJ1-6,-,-,TGTGCCAGCAGCTTATATGAGAATCCGTCGAATTCACCCCTCCACTTT,CASSLYENPSNSPLHF
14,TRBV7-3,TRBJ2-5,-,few,TGTGCCAGCAGCTTAAGCGCAGGGCGAGAGACCCAGTACTTC,CASSLSAGRETQYF
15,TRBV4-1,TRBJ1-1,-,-,TGCGCCAGCAGCCAAAATAGGGGGGGGAACACTGAAGCTTTCTTT,CASSQNRGGNTEAFF
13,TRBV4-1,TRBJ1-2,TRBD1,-,TGCGCCAGCAGCCAGGGACAGCCCTATGGCTACACCTTC,CASSQGQPYGYTF
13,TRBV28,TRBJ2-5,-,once,TGTGCCAGCAAGAGGGGGGGACAAGAGACCCAGTACTTC,CASKRGGQETQYF
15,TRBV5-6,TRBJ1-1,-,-,TGTGCCAGCAGCTTGAGAGAGGGTTACGACACTGAAGCTTTCTTT,CASSLREGYDTEAFF
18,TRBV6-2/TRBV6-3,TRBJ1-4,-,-,TGTGCCAGCAGCCCGCAGAAGGGAGGGACTGCAACTAATGAAAAACTGTTTTTT,CASSPQKGGTATNEKLFF
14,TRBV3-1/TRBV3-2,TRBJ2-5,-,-,TGTGCCAGCAGCCAAGATGCGGGCCAAGAGACCCAGTACTTC,CASSQDAGQETQYF
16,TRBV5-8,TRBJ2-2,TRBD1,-,TGTGCCAGCAGCCCAGGGACAGGGATACTCACCGGGGAGCTGTTTTTT,CASSPGTGILTGELFF
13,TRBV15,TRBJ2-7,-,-,TGTGCCACCAGCAGGGGCCGAACCTACGAGCAGTACTTC,CATSRGRTYEQYF
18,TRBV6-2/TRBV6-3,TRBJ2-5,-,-,TGTGCCAGCAGTTACTCGATTTCGGCGACACACCATCGGGAGACCCAGTACTTC,CASSYSISATHHRETQYF
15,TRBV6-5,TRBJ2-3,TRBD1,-,TGTGCCAGCAGTCGAATGGGACAGGGCACAGATACGCAGTATTTT,CASSRMGQGTDTQYF
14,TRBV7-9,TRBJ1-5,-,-,TGTGCCAGCAGCTTAGTGAACGGTAATCAGCCCCAGCATTTT,CASSLVNGNQPQHF
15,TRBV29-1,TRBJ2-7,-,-,TGCAGCGTTGAACTGACAGTTAAGAGCTCCTACGAGCAGTACTTC,CSVELTVKSSYEQYF
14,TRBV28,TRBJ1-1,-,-,TGTGCCAGCCTTCCCCGCGGCACGGGCACTGAAGCTTTCTTT,CASLPRGTGTEAFF
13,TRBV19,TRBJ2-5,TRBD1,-,TGTGCCAGTAGTATGACAGGGCAAGAGACCCAGTACTTC,CASSMTGQETQYF
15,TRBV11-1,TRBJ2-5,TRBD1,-,TGTGCCAGCAGCTCCCGGGACAGGGGGCGAGAGACCCAGTACTTC,CASSSRDRGRETQYF
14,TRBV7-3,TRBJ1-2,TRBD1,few,TGTGCCAGCAGCTTACAGGGGGGCGACTATGGCTACACCTTC,CASSLQGGDYGYTF
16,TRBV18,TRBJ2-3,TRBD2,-,TGTGCCAGCTCACCCGAAGCGGGGCCCGGGCCAGATACGCAGTATTTT,CASSPEAGPGPDTQYF
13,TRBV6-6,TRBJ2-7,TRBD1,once,TGTGCCAGCAGTCCGCCGACAGGGCGCGAGCAGTACTTC,CASSPPTGREQYF
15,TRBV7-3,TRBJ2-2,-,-,TGTGCCAGCAATCCTGGGGGCGCGAACACCGGGGAGCTGTTTTTT,CASNPGGANTGELFF
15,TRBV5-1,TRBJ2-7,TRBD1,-,TGCGCCAGCAGCTTGGATAGACAGGGAACTGACGAGCAGTACTTC,CASSLDRQGTDEQYF
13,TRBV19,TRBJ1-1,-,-,TGTGCCACTTCCCCTGAGGGGGACACTGAAGCTTTCTTT,CATSPEGDTEAFF
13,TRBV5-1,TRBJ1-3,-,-,TGCGCCAGCAGCGTGAGCTCTGGAAACACCATATATTTT,CASSVSSGNTIYF